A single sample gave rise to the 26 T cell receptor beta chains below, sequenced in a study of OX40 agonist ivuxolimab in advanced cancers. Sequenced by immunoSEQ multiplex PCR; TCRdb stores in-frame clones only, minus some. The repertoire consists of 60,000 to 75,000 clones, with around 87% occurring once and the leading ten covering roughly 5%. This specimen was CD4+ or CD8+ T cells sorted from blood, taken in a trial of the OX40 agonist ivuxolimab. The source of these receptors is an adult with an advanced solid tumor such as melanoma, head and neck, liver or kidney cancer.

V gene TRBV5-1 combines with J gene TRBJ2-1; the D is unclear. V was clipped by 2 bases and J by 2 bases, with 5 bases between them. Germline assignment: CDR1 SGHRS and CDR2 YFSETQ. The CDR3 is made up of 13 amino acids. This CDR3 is CASSFRTYNEQFF. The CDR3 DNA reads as TGCGCCAGCAGCTTCCGGACCTACAATGAGCAGTTCTTC. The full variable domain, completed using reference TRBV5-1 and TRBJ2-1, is KAGVTQTPRYLIKTRGQQVTLSCSPISGHRSVSWYQQTPGQGLQFLFEYFSETQRNKGNFPGRFSGRQFSNSRSEMNVSTLELGDSALYLCASSFRTYNEQFFGPGTRLTVL.

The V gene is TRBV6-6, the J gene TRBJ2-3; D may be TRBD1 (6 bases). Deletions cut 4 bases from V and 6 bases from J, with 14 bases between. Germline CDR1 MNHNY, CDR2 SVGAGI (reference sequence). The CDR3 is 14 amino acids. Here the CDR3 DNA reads TGTGCCAGCAGTTCGGGACAAGGGGTGGATACGCAGTATTTT. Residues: CASSSGQGVDTQYF.

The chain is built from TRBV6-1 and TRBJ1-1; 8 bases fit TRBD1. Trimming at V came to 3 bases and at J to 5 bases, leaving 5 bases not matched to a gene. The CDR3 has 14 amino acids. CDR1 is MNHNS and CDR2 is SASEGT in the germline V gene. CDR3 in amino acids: CASSEGRGRTEAFF. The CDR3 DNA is TGTGCCAGCAGTGAGGGCAGGGGGCGTACTGAAGCTTTCTTT.

CDR3 protein: CASSLGGTGSPYNSPLHF. The CDR3 DNA reads as TGTGCCAGCAGCTTAGGGGGGACAGGGAGTCCCTATAATTCACCCCTCCACTTT. This chain uses TRBV7-2 with TRBJ1-6, with 9 bases matching TRBD1. The CDR3 has 18 amino acids. In germline, CDR1 is SGHTA, CDR2 FQGNSA. V trimming: 1 base; J trimming: 2 bases; junction bases outside the gene matches: 6.

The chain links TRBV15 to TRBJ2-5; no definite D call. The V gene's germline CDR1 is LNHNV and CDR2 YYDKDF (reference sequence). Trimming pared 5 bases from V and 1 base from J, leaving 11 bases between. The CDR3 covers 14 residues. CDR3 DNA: TGTGCCACCAGCGCCCTATTGAGCCAAGAGACCCAGTACTTC. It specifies CATSALLSQETQYF.

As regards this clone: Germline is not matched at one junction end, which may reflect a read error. This CDR3 is CASSSPTTVRGEQLF. As DNA, the CDR3 is TGTGCCAGCAGCTCTCCCACCACGGTACGGGGTGAGCAGCTCTTC. The J gene is TRBJ2-1, the V gene TRBV5-4, with a weak D call TRBD2 (5 bases). CDR1 is SGHNT and CDR2 is YYREEE in the germline V gene (reference sequence). This CDR3 has 15 residues.

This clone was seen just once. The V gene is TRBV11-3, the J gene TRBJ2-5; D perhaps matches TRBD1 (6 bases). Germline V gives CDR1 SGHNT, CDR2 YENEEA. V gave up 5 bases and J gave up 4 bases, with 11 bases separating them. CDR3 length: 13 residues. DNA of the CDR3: TGTGCCAGCAGCCCACAGGGCCGAGAGACCCAGTACTTC. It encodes CASSPQGRETQYF.

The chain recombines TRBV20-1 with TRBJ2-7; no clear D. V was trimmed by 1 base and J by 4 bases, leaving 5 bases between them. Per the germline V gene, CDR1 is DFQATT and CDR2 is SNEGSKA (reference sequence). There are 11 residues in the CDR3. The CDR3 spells CSARATYEQYF. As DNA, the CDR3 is TGCAGTGCTAGAGCTACTTACGAGCAGTACTTC.

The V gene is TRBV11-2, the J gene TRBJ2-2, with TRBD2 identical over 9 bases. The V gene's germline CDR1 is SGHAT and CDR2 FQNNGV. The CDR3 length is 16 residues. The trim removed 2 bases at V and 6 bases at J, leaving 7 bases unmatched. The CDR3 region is CASSLYLAGIAGELFF. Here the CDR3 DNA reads TGTGCCAGCAGCTTATACCTAGCGGGGATAGCCGGGGAGCTGTTTTTT. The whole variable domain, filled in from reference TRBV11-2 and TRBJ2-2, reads EAGVAQSPRYKIIEKRQSVAFWCNPISGHATLYWYQQILGQGPKLLIQFQNNGVVDDSQLPKDRFSAERLKGVDSTLKIQPAKLEDSAVYLCASSLYLAGIAGELFFGEGSRLTVL.

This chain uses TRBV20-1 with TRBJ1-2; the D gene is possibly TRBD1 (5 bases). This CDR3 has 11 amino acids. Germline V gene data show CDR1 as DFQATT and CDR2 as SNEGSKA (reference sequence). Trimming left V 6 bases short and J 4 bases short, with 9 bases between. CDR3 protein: CSAVGVYGYTF. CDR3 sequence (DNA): TGCAGTGCGGTGGGGGTCTATGGCTACACCTTC.

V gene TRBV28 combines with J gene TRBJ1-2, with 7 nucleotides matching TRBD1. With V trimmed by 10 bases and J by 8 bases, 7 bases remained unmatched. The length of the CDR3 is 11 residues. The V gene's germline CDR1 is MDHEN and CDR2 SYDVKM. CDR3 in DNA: TGTGCCACCTACAGGGGACAGGGCTACACCTTC. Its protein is CATYRGQGYTF.

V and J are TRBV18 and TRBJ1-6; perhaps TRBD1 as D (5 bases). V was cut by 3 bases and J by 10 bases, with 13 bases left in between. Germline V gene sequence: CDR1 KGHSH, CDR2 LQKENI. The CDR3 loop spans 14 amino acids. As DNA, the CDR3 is TGTGCCAGCTCACCGATGCAGGGAGACTCACCCCTCCACTTT. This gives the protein CASSPMQGDSPLHF. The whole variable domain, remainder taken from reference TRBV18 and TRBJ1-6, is NAGVMQNPRHLVRRRGQEARLRCSPMKGHSHVYWYRQLPEEGLKFMVYLQKENIIDESGMPKERFSAEFPKEGPSILRIQQVVRGDSAAYFCASSPMQGDSPLHFGNGTRLTVT.

CDR3 nucleotides: TGCGCCAGCAGCGACCGAACTAGTTTATTGGGAGAGACCCAGTACTTC. Encoded protein: CASSDRTSLLGETQYF. The genes are TRBV5-1 and TRBJ2-5; a weak D match, TRBD2 (5 bases). This CDR3 has 16 amino acids. Deletions cut 4 bases from V and 4 bases from J, with 20 bases between. In germline, CDR1 is SGHRS, CDR2 YFSETQ.

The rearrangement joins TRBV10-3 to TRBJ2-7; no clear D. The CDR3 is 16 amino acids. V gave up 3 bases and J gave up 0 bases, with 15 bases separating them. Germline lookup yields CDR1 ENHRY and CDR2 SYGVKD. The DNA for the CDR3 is TGTGCCATCAGTGATTATAGGTTAACGAGCTCCTACGAGCAGTACTTC. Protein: CAISDYRLTSSYEQYF.

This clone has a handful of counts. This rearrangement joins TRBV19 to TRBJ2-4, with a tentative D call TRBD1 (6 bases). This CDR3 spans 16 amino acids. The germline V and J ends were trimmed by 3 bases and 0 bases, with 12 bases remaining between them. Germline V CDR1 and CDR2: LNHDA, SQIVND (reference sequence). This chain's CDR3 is CASSISGQLAKNIQYF. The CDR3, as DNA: TGTGCCAGTAGTATCTCTGGACAGCTAGCCAAAAACATTCAGTACTTC.

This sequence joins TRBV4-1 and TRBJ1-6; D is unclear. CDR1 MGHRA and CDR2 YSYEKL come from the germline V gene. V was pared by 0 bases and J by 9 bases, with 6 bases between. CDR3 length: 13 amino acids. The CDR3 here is CASSQDRASPLHF. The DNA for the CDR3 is TGCGCCAGCAGCCAAGATAGGGCTTCACCCCTCCACTTT.

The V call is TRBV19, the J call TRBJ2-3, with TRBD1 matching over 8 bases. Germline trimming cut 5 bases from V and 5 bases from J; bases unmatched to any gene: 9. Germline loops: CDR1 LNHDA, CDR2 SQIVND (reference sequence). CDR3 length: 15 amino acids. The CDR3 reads CASSGYRGTGDTQYF. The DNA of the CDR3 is TGTGCCAGTAGTGGTTACAGGGGGACGGGAGATACGCAGTATTTT.

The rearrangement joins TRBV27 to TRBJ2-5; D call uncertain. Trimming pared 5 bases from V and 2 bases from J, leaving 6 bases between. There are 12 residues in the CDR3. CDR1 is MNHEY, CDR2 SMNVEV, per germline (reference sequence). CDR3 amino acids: CASSRNQETQYF. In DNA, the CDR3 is TGTGCCAGCAGTCGGAATCAAGAGACCCAGTACTTC.

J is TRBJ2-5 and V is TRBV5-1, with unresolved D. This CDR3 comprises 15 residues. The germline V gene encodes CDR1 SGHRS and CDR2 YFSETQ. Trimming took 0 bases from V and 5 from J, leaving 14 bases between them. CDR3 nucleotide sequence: TGCGCCAGCAGCTTGGCAGGAGTTGAATGGGAGACCCAGTACTTC. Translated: CASSLAGVEWETQYF.

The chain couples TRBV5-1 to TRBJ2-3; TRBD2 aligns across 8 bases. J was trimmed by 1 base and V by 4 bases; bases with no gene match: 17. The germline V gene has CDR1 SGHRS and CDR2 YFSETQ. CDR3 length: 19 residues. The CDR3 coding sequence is TGCGCCAGCAGCCCAACGGCCAGGACGGGGGGGACTCGCACAGATACGCAGTATTTT. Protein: CASSPTARTGGTRTDTQYF. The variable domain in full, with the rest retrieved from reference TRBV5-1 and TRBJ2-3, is KAGVTQTPRYLIKTRGQQVTLSCSPISGHRSVSWYQQTPGQGLQFLFEYFSETQRNKGNFPGRFSGRQFSNSRSEMNVSTLELGDSALYLCASSPTARTGGTRTDTQYFGPGTRLTVL.

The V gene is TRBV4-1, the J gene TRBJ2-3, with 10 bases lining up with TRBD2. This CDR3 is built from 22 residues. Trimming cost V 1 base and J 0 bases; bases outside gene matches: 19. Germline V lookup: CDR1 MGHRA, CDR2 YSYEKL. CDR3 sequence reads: CASSQVPIVLAGLRTSTDTQYF. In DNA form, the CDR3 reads TGCGCCAGCAGCCAAGTTCCGATTGTACTAGCGGGGTTGAGGACTAGCACAGATACGCAGTATTTT.

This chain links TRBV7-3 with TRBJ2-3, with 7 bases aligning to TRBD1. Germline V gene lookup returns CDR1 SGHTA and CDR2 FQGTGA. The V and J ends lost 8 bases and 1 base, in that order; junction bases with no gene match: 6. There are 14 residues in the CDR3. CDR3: CASSGTAGTDTQYF. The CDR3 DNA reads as TGTGCCAGCTCCGGGACAGCGGGCACAGATACGCAGTATTTT.

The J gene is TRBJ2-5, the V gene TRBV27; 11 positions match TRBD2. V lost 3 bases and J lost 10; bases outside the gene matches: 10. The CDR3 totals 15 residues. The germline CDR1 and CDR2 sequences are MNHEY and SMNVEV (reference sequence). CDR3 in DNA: TGTGCCAGCAGTTTTTCGACTAGCGGGGTGGGGAACCAGTACTTC. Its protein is CASSFSTSGVGNQYF.

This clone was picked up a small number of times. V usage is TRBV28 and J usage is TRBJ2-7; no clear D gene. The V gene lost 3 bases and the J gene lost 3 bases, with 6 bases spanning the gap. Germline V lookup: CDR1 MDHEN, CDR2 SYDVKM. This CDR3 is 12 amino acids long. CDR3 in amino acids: CASSLNDYEQYF. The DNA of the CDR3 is TGTGCCAGCAGTTTGAACGACTACGAGCAGTACTTC.

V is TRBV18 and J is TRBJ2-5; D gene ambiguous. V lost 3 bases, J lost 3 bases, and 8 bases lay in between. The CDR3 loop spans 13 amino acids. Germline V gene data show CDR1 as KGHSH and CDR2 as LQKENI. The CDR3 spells CASSPVLEETQYF. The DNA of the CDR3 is TGTGCCAGCTCACCGGTTTTGGAAGAGACCCAGTACTTC.

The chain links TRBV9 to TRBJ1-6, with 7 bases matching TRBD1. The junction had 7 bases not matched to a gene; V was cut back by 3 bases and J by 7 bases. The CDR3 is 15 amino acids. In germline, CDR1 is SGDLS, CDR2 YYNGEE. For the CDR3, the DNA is TGTGCCAGCAGCGCCGTCGCAGGGGGAAATTCACCCCTCCACTTT. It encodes CASSAVAGGNSPLHF.